Listed below are T cell receptor beta chains from one sample, sequenced in a study of T cell repertoires in cytomegalovirus infection. These receptors lack a known antigen. MiXCR was run by TCRdb on the reads, yielding one entry per CDR3 protein. The sample records some 500,000 distinct CDR3 sequences, around two fifths being singletons. This specimen consisted of cultured PBMCs, obtained from culture after CMV antigen stimulation. Every receptor here comes from a human donor in good health (CMV status not recorded). Some clones in this sample may be carry-over from other donors' samples. The conserved cysteine and the conserved F or W are not part of the CDR3 here. Clone size, where shown, is once, few, many, or a class for clones that have expanded.

j_gene: TRBJ1-2; abundance: NA; v_gene: TRBV7-2; CDR3aa: ASSSGPLLGGYGYT
j_gene: TRBJ2-7; abundance: NA; v_gene: TRBV2; CDR3aa: ASSPSWEQY
j_gene: TRBJ2-6; abundance: once; v_gene: TRBV7-2; CDR3aa: ASSFTVVGANVLT
j_gene: TRBJ2-1; abundance: NA; v_gene: TRBV29-1; CDR3aa: SIFGDEQF
j_gene: TRBJ1-1; abundance: once; v_gene: TRBV5-4; CDR3aa: ASSYYRGRDTEAF
j_gene: TRBJ2-7; abundance: NA; v_gene: TRBV19; CDR3aa: ASSIELAYEQY
j_gene: TRBJ2-1; abundance: few; v_gene: TRBV6-8; CDR3aa: ASSSIRSGSSYNEQF
j_gene: TRBJ2-3; abundance: NA; v_gene: TRBV7-2; CDR3aa: ASSPRRTADTQY
j_gene: TRBJ2-1; abundance: NA; v_gene: TRBV5-5; CDR3aa: ASSRPRVGSPSGEQF
j_gene: TRBJ1-1; abundance: NA; v_gene: TRBV20-1; CDR3aa: SARPGIGYTEAF
j_gene: TRBJ1-5; abundance: NA; v_gene: TRBV7-6; CDR3aa: ASQGSRDQPQH
j_gene: TRBJ2-3; abundance: NA; v_gene: TRBV6-1; CDR3aa: ASRDGTATDTQY
j_gene: TRBJ2-3; abundance: few; v_gene: TRBV7-9; CDR3aa: ASETLGGGDTQY
j_gene: TRBJ2-7; abundance: few; v_gene: TRBV7-9; CDR3aa: ASSFFGRSYEQY
j_gene: TRBJ2-1; abundance: few; v_gene: TRBV5-4; CDR3aa: ASSPPTGYNEQF
j_gene: TRBJ2-2; abundance: NA; v_gene: TRBV6-5; CDR3aa: ASTGGLGWAGELF
j_gene: TRBJ1-1; abundance: NA; v_gene: TRBV29-1; CDR3aa: SVEDQVMNTEAF
j_gene: TRBJ2-2; abundance: many; v_gene: TRBV20-1; CDR3aa: SARLRDYGELF
j_gene: TRBJ1-5; abundance: NA; v_gene: TRBV30; CDR3aa: AWSGGLNQPQH
j_gene: TRBJ2-1; abundance: NA; v_gene: TRBV9; CDR3aa: ASSVRGDNEQF
j_gene: TRBJ1-2; abundance: once; v_gene: TRBV25-1; CDR3aa: ASSPRQSLSYGYT
j_gene: TRBJ2-2; abundance: few; v_gene: TRBV6-1; CDR3aa: ASTVLAGVTGELF
j_gene: TRBJ1-5; abundance: NA; v_gene: TRBV11-2; CDR3aa: ASSRTTAGFNQPQH
j_gene: TRBJ1-1; abundance: NA; v_gene: TRBV18; CDR3aa: ASSPRRTGLNTEAF
j_gene: TRBJ2-1; abundance: NA; v_gene: TRBV7-2; CDR3aa: ASSERDNEQF
j_gene: TRBJ2-3; abundance: NA; v_gene: TRBV28; CDR3aa: ASSLLIRRGVSTDTQY
j_gene: TRBJ1-1; abundance: NA; v_gene: TRBV12-3/TRBV12-4; CDR3aa: ASIKDGGTEAF
j_gene: TRBJ1-5; abundance: few; v_gene: TRBV7-8; CDR3aa: ASSLSSPQNPGHENQPQH
j_gene: TRBJ1-1; abundance: NA; v_gene: TRBV7-6; CDR3aa: ASRQQGGAF
j_gene: TRBJ1-1; abundance: NA; v_gene: TRBV5-1; CDR3aa: ASSARDSRTEAF
j_gene: TRBJ2-1; abundance: NA; v_gene: TRBV6-5; CDR3aa: ASSYGRVKLSEQF